This passage covers 31 T cell receptor beta chains from one sample sequenced in a study of T cells in Graves' hyperthyroidism and ophthalmopathy. RNA transcripts gave rise to amplified TCR beta CDR3 regions. HTBI primers were employed in a first-round RT-PCR of the TCR CDR3. TCRdb redid the calling of the multiplex PCR reads with MiXCR, one entry per CDR3 protein. The sample consists of roughly 500,000 distinct CDR3 sequences, roughly 45% of them appearing once. Sequenced input: peripheral blood or thyroid tissue (not recorded which). These receptors all come from an adult woman with Graves' disease, either hyperthyroidism or ophthalmopathy (not recorded which).

J is TRBJ1-6 and V is TRBV10-3; TRBD1 matches at 7 bases. CDR3 length: 16 residues. J lost 4 bases, V lost 6 bases, and 9 bases had no gene match. CDR1 and CDR2 (germline): ENHRY, SYGVKD. Here the CDR3 DNA reads TGTGCCATCAGGCTCGGGGACAGACCTTATAATTCACCCCTCCACTTT. Encoded protein: CAIRLGDRPYNSPLHF.

With regard to this clonotype: One junction end disagrees with the germline gene, perhaps due to a read error. The chain carries TRBV10-3 and TRBJ2-5, with 8 bases fitting TRBD1. The CDR3 is 15 amino acids. The germline gives CDR1 ENHRY, CDR2 SYGVKD. CDR3 protein: CATSEHRGKEETQYF. CDR3 nucleotides: TGTGCCACCAGTGAGCACAGGGGGAAGGAAGAGACCCAGTACTTC.

The chain couples TRBV10-3 to TRBJ2-7; maybe TRBD1 (6 bases). V was pared by 2 bases and J by 7 bases, with 9 bases between. The CDR3 is 12 amino acids. Germline V gene lookup returns CDR1 ENHRY and CDR2 SYGVKD. The CDR3 here is CAISEDRTEQYF. CDR3 coding DNA: TGTGCCATCAGTGAGGACAGGACGGAGCAGTACTTC.

V and J are TRBV7-2 and TRBJ2-6; unclear D gene. Trimming shortened V by 5 bases and J by 1 base, and 9 bases separated the two germline ends. This CDR3 comprises 15 residues. Germline V gene sequence: CDR1 SGHTA, CDR2 FQGNSA. The CDR3 DNA reads as TGTGCCAGCAGCCCAACATTTTCTGGGGCCAACGTCCTGACTTTC. It yields the protein CASSPTFSGANVLTF.

V is TRBV7-9 and J is TRBJ2-5, with 11 bases aligning to TRBD2. Germline values: CDR1 SEHNR, CDR2 FQNEAQ (reference sequence). V lost 3 bases, J lost 3 bases, and 0 bases stayed unmatched. This CDR3 region has 14 residues. CDR3 sequence (DNA): TGTGCCAGCAGCTTGGGACTAGCGGAAGAGACCCAGTACTTC. Amino acid sequence: CASSLGLAEETQYF.

V and J are TRBV5-6 and TRBJ1-4; 8 positions match TRBD1. V lost 4 bases to trimming and J lost 10 bases; unmatched junction nucleotides: 6. Germline CDR1 SGHDT, CDR2 YYEEEE. This CDR3 spans 13 amino acids. In nucleotides, the CDR3 is TGTGCCAGCAGCCTCCCAGGGGGCGGAAAACTGTTTTTT. Amino acid sequence: CASSLPGGGKLFF.

This clonotype was detected only once. The chain combines TRBV5-1 with TRBJ2-5; 8 nucleotides line up with TRBD1. The V and J ends lost 4 bases and 3 bases, in that order; junction bases with no gene match: 5. Germline V gene data show CDR1 as SGHRS and CDR2 as YFSETQ. The CDR3 covers 14 residues. CDR3 residues: CASSQTGAKETQYF. CDR3 nucleotides: TGCGCCAGCAGCCAGACAGGGGCAAAAGAGACCCAGTACTTC.

J is TRBJ2-5 and V is TRBV20-1; no reliable D call. V was trimmed by 0 bases and J by 7 bases, leaving 6 bases between them. The CDR3 is 11 amino acids. Germline V lookup: CDR1 DFQATT, CDR2 SNEGSKA (reference sequence). The CDR3 region has the DNA TGCAGTGCTAGAGACGATAGGACCCAGTACTTC. Encoded protein: CSARDDRTQYF.

The chain carries TRBV2 and TRBJ1-5; D unclear. The CDR3 is made up of 14 amino acids. The V end was cut by 7 bases, the J end by 0 bases, with 10 bases between. The germline CDR1 and CDR2 sequences are SNHLY and FYNNEI. The CDR3 nucleotides are TGTGCCAGCACCCCTACGGATAGCAATCAGCCCCAGCATTTT. It encodes CASTPTDSNQPQHF.

Remarks on this clonotype: Since the CDR3 does not end with the conserved phenylalanine or tryptophan, this likely comes from a read error. The rearrangement uses TRBV14 and TRBJ2-2, with D possibly being TRBD2 (6 bases). The CDR3 runs to 16 residues. V was clipped by 1 base and J by 2 bases, with 11 bases between them. The V gene's germline CDR1 is SGHDN and CDR2 FVKESK. The CDR3: CASSQVGGFNTGELFL. As DNA, the CDR3 is TGTGCCAGCAGCCAAGTGGGAGGCTTTAACACCGGGGAGCTGTTTCTT.

Comments on this clonotype: A much bigger clone sits one base away, suggesting this may be a read error. The chain employs TRBV14 and TRBJ1-1; D gene ambiguous. This CDR3 is built from 13 residues. Germline V gene data show CDR1 as SGHDN and CDR2 as FVKESK. Trimming took off 7 bases at V and 1 base at J, with 10 bases between the two ends. CDR3 loop: CASTPTTNTEAFF. DNA for the CDR3: TGTGCCAGCACCCCAACGACGAACACTGAAGCTTTCTTT.

This clonotype was picked up a small number of times. At one end the junction does not follow the germline gene, possibly because of a read error. This sequence joins TRBV7-3 and TRBJ2-5; tentatively, D is TRBD2 (5 bases). Germline CDR1 is SGHTA and CDR2 is FQGTGA. CDR3 length equals 12 residues. CDR3 sequence: CASSSPEGPLDF. The CDR3 nucleotides are TGTGCCAGCAGCTCCCCAGAGGGCCCTCTGGACTTC.

The V gene is TRBV12-3 or TRBV12-4, the J gene TRBJ1-6; no clear D. The CDR3 consists of 12 residues. Deletions cut 3 bases from V and 10 bases from J, with 7 bases between. CDR3 amino acids: CASSFFRSPLHF. Here the CDR3 DNA reads TGTGCCAGCAGTTTCTTTCGGTCACCCCTCCACTTT.

The V gene is TRBV29-1, the J gene TRBJ1-2; a weak D match, TRBD1 (6 bases). The germline V gene has CDR1 SQVTM and CDR2 ANQGSEA. V gave up 2 bases and J gave up 3 bases, with 13 bases separating them. The CDR3 loop spans 14 amino acids. The CDR3: CSVESRNRDYGYTF. CDR3 coding DNA: TGCAGCGTTGAATCCCGGAACAGGGACTATGGCTACACCTTC.

The CDR3 reads CASTRRQANTDTQYF. The CDR3 bases are TGTGCCAGTACCCGTCGACAGGCCAACACAGATACGCAGTATTTT. The rearrangement joins TRBV19 to TRBJ2-3; D may be TRBD1 (6 bases). The CDR3 is 15 amino acids. Germline V lookup: CDR1 LNHDA, CDR2 SQIVND (reference sequence). The V gene lost 7 bases and the J gene lost 2 bases, with 16 bases spanning the gap.

Concerning this clonotype: A read error may explain this, as a much larger clone is one base away. The conserved phenylalanine or tryptophan normally closing the CDR3 is absent here, so this likely arose from a read error. V is TRBV5-1 and J is TRBJ1-3, with TRBD1 as a possible D gene (5 bases). The CDR3 is 14 amino acids. Germline lookup yields CDR1 SGHRS and CDR2 YFSETQ. The V and J ends lost 3 bases and 2 bases respectively, with 9 bases between them. As DNA, the CDR3 is TGCGCCAGCAGCTCGGGGGAAACTGGAAACACCATATATGTT. This sequence encodes CASSSGETGNTIYV.

This clonotype was seen only once. The chain links TRBV14 to TRBJ2-2, with D unclear. The germline CDR1 and CDR2 sequences are SGHDN and FVKESK. V lost 0 bases, J lost 6 bases, and 11 bases lay in between. There are 15 residues in the CDR3. CDR3 sequence: CASSQDRAMAGELFF. Here the CDR3 DNA reads TGTGCCAGCAGCCAAGATCGGGCCATGGCCGGGGAGCTGTTTTTT.

The V and J genes are TRBV20-1 and TRBJ2-2; 10 bases are shared with TRBD2. The CDR3 consists of 14 residues. With 6 bases clipped from V and 6 bases from J, the junction kept 7 bases outside the gene matches. Germline V gene data show CDR1 as DFQATT and CDR2 as SNEGSKA (reference sequence). For the CDR3, the DNA is TGCAGTGCCCAGGGACTAGCGTTGGCCGGGGAGCTGTTTTTT. This sequence encodes CSAQGLALAGELFF.

This clonotype was picked up a small number of times. The chain employs TRBV2 and TRBJ1-6; no firm D call. This CDR3 has 11 amino acids. V lost 7 bases, J lost 9 bases, and 7 bases lay in between. Germline CDR1 reads SNHLY; CDR2 reads FYNNEI. Here the CDR3 DNA reads TGTGCCAGCACCCGGGGTTCACCCCTCCACTTT. Its translation is CASTRGSPLHF.

This clonotype was detected many times. This chain links TRBV5-1 with TRBJ1-1; TRBD1 matches at 9 bases. The germline gives CDR1 SGHRS, CDR2 YFSETQ. This CDR3 is 13 amino acids long. Germline trimming cut 4 bases from V and 6 bases from J; bases unmatched to any gene: 4. CDR3 sequence (DNA): TGCGCCAGCAGCCTACAGGGGGCGGCTGAAGCTTTCTTT. Translation gives CASSLQGAAEAFF. Looking up the rest from reference TRBV5-1 and TRBJ1-1 gives the full variable domain: KAGVTQTPRYLIKTRGQQVTLSCSPISGHRSVSWYQQTPGQGLQFLFEYFSETQRNKGNFPGRFSGRQFSNSRSEMNVSTLELGDSALYLCASSLQGAAEAFFGQGTRLTVV.

The chain is built from TRBV10-3 and TRBJ2-6; D gene ambiguous. The CDR3 contains 13 residues. V shed 3 bases and J shed 5 bases, with 5 bases lying between them. CDR1 ENHRY and CDR2 SYGVKD come from the germline V gene. The CDR3 here is CAISEDRANVLTF. The CDR3, as DNA: TGTGCCATCAGTGAAGACAGGGCCAACGTCCTGACTTTC.

The V and J genes are TRBV14 and TRBJ2-7; D is unresolved. This CDR3 spans 13 amino acids. Per germline, CDR1 SGHDN and CDR2 FVKESK. Trimming took off 0 bases at V and 2 bases at J, with 5 bases between the two ends. The CDR3 coding sequence is TGTGCCAGCAGCCAAGATTTTCCCTACGAGCAGTACTTC. It yields the protein CASSQDFPYEQYF.

Remarks on this clonotype: Since the CDR3 does not end with the conserved phenylalanine or tryptophan, this likely comes from a read error. It is unclear where the CDR3 begins or ends on the DNA, so no DNA is shown, and the CDR3 is as TCRdb lists it. The chain combines TRBV7-6 with TRBJ1-6. The CDR3 adds up to 13 amino acids, both ends counted. CDR1 and CDR2 (germline): SGHVS, FNYEAQ. This CDR3 is CASSAVDNSPLLC.

The V call is TRBV7-2, the J call TRBJ2-5; perhaps TRBD1 as D (5 bases). The CDR3 is made up of 12 amino acids. V lost 6 bases, J lost 5 bases, and 10 bases lay in between. In germline, CDR1 is SGHTA, CDR2 FQGNSA. DNA for the CDR3: TGTGCCAGCAGTATACAGGTGGAGACCCAGTACTTC. Translated: CASSIQVETQYF.

To note about this clonotype: The conserved phenylalanine or tryptophan normally closing the CDR3 is absent here, so this likely arose from a read error. It is unclear where the CDR3 begins or ends on the DNA, so no DNA is shown, and the CDR3 is as TCRdb lists it. The chain combines TRBV4-1 with TRBJ1-4. The CDR3 spans 8 residues, counting both ends. CDR1 is MGHRA and CDR2 is YSYEKL in the germline V gene. CDR3 in amino acids: CASSQGLR.

This clonotype was counted between two and nine times. V gene TRBV28 combines with J gene TRBJ2-5; D not certain. CDR1 is MDHEN, CDR2 SYDVKM, per germline. V lost 2 bases, J lost 0 bases, and 4 bases lay in between. The CDR3 loop spans 13 amino acids. The CDR3 reads CASSLRNQETQYF. The CDR3 nucleotides read TGTGCCAGCAGTTTAAGGAACCAAGAGACCCAGTACTTC.

In regard to this clonotype: It may be a read error: a sequence one base away is much more abundant. V and J are TRBV7-6 and TRBJ2-5, with TRBD2 identical over 15 bases. Germline assignment: CDR1 SGHVS and CDR2 FNYEAQ. The CDR3 contains 16 residues. The V segment lost 5 bases and the J segment 7 bases; nucleotides outside the gene matches: 8. CDR3 in DNA: TGTGCCAGCAGCCCACGGACTAGCGGGGGGGCCGGGACCCAGTACTTC. Encoded protein: CASSPRTSGGAGTQYF.

This clonotype appeared a few times. V is TRBV14 and J is TRBJ1-6, with a weak D call TRBD1 (5 bases). Germline lookup yields CDR1 SGHDN and CDR2 FVKESK. The V gene lost 1 base and the J gene lost 13 bases, with 14 bases spanning the gap. The CDR3 has 14 residues. CDR3 sequence: CASSQGSGGRPLHF. CDR3 sequence (DNA): TGTGCCAGCAGCCAAGGAAGCGGGGGAAGGCCCCTCCACTTT.

This chain joins TRBV9 and TRBJ1-6; D perhaps matches TRBD1 (6 bases). The CDR3 runs 15 residues. CDR1 and CDR2 (germline): SGDLS, YYNGEE. V was cut by 2 bases and J by 7 bases, with 13 bases left in between. Here the CDR3 DNA reads TGTGCCAGCAGCGTGTCACAGGGATTCAATTCACCCCTCCACTTT. Protein sequence: CASSVSQGFNSPLHF.

The chain has TRBV10-3 and TRBJ1-1, with D maybe TRBD1 (5 bases). CDR3 size: 13 residues. From germline, CDR1 is ENHRY and CDR2 SYGVKD. V lost 7 bases, J lost 2 bases, and 11 bases lay in between. The CDR3 spells CAIMRGANTEAFF. As DNA, the CDR3 is TGTGCCATCATGCGCGGGGCAAACACTGAAGCTTTCTTT.

V usage is TRBV6-1 and J usage is TRBJ1-5, with 9 bases that match TRBD1. Germline trimming cut 8 bases from V and 13 bases from J; bases unmatched to any gene: 6. The CDR3 contains 11 residues. Germline assignment: CDR1 MNHNS and CDR2 SASEGT. CDR3 nucleotides: TGTGCCAGCGGGACAGGGTGGACTCAGCATTTT. This codes for CASGTGWTQHF.